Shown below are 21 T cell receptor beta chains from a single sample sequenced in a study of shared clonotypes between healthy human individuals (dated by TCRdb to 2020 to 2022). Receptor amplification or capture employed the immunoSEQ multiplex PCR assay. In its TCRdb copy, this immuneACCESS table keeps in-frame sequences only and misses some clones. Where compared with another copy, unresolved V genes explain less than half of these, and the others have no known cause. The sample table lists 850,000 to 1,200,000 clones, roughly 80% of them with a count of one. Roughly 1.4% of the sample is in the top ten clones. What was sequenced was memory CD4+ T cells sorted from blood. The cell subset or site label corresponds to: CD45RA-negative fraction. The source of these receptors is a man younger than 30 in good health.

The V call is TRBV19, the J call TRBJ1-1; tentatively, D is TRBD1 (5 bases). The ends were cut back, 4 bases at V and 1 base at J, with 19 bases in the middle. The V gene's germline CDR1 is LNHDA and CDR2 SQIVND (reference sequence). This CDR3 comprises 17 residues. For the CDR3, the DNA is TGTGCCAGTAGTAACGGGACCCCCTTAAGGGGGAACACTGAAGCTTTCTTT. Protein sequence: CASSNGTPLRGNTEAFF.

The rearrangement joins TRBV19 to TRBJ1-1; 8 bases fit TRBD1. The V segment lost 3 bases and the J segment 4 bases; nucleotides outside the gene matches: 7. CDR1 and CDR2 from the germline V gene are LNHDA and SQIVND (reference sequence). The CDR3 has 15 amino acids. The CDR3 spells CASSIRQGAITEAFF. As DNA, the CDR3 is TGTGCCAGTAGTATTAGGCAGGGGGCAATCACTGAAGCTTTCTTT. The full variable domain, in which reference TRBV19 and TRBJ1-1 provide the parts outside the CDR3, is DGGITQSPKYLFRKEGQNVTLSCEQNLNHDAMYWYRQDPGQGLRLIYYSQIVNDFQKGDIAEGYSVSREKKESFPLTVTSAQKNPTAFYLCASSIRQGAITEAFFGQGTRLTVV.

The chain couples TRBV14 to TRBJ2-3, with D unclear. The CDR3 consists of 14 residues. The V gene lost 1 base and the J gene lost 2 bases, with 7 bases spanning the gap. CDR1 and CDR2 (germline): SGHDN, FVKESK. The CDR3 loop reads CASSQGSHTDTQYF. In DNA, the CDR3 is TGTGCCAGCAGCCAAGGGTCCCACACAGATACGCAGTATTTT.

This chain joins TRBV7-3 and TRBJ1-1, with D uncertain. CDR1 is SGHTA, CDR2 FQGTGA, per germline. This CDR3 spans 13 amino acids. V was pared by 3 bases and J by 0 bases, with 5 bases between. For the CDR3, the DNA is TGTGCCAGCAGCTTCCGGATGAACACTGAAGCTTTCTTT. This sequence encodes CASSFRMNTEAFF.

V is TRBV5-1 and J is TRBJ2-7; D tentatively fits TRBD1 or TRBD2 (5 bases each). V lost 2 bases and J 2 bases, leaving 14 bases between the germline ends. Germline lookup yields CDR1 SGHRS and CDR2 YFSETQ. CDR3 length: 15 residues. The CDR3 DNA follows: TGCGCCAGCAGCTTTACTGGGGACGTGGCCTACGAGCAGTACTTC. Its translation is CASSFTGDVAYEQYF.

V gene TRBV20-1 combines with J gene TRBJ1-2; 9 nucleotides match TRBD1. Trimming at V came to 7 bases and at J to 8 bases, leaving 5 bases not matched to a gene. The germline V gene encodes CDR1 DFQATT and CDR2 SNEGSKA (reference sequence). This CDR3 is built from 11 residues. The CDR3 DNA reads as TGCAGTGTTGGGACAGGGAAGGGCTACACCTTC. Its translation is CSVGTGKGYTF.

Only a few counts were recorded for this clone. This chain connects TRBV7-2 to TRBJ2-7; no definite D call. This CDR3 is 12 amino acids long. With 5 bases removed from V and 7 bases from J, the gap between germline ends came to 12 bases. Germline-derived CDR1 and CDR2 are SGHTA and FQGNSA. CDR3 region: CASSPPSSEQYF. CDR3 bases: TGTGCCAGCAGCCCCCCTTCTTCGGAGCAGTACTTC.

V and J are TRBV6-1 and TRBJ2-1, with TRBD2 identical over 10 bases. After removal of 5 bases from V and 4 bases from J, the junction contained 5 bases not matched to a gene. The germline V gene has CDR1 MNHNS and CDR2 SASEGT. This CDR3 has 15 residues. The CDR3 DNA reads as TGTGCCAGCAGTAAGACTAGCGGGCCATACAATGAGCAGTTCTTC. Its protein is CASSKTSGPYNEQFF.

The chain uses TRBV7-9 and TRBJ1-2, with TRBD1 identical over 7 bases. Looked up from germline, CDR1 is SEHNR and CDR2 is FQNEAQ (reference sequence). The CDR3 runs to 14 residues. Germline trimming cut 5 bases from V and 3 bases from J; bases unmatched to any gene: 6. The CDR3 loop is CASSPGQHYYGYTF. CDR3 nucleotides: TGTGCCAGCAGCCCGGGACAGCATTACTATGGCTACACCTTC.

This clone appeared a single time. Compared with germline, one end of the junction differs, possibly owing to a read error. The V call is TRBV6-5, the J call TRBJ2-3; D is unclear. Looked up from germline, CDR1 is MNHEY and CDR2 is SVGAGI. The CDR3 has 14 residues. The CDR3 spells CAGRPDASTDTQYF. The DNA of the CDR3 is TGTGCCGGCAGGCCCGATGCTAGCACAGATACGCAGTATTTT.

The CDR3 nucleotides are TGTGCCAGCAGCGCAGGGGCCGGGACATCAGGGAGGACAGATACGCAGTATTTT. Encoded protein: CASSAGAGTSGRTDTQYF. The chain has TRBV7-2 and TRBJ2-3; D is perhaps TRBD1 or TRBD2 (6 bases each). V was shortened by 5 bases and J by 3 bases, with 24 bases between the two germline ends. The germline gives CDR1 SGHTA, CDR2 FQGNSA. This CDR3 comprises 18 residues. The full variable domain, with the rest looked up from reference TRBV7-2 and TRBJ2-3, is GAGVSQSPSNKVTEKGKDVELRCDPISGHTALYWYRQSLGQGLEFLIYFQGNSAPDKSGLPSDRFSAERTGGSVSTLTIQRTQQEDSAVYLCASSAGAGTSGRTDTQYFGPGTRLTVL.

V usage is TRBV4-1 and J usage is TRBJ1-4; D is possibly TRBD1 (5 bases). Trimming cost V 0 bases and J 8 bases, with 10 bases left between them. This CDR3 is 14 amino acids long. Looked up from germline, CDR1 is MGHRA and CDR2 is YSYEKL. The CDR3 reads CASSQEGVWEKLFF. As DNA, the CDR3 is TGCGCCAGCAGCCAAGAGGGGGTATGGGAAAAACTGTTTTTT.

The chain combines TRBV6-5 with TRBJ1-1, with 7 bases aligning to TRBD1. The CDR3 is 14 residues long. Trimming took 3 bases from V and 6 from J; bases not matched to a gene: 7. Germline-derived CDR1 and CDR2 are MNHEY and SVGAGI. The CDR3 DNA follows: TGTGCCAGCAGTTATGACAGGGTAAACGCTGAAGCTTTCTTT. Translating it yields CASSYDRVNAEAFF.

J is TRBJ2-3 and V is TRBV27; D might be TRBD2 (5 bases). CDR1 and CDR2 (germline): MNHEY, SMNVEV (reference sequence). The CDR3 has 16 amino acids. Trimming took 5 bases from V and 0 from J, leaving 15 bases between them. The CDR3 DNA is TGTGCCAGCAGTGTTCCCCCCTGGACTAGCACAGATACGCAGTATTTT. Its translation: CASSVPPWTSTDTQYF.

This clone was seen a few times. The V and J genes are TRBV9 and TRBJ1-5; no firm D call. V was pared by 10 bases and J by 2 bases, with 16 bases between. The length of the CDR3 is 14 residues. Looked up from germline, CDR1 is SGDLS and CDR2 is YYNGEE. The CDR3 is CASRVDRGNQPQHF. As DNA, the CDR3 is TGTGCCTCTAGGGTTGACCGAGGCAATCAGCCCCAGCATTTT. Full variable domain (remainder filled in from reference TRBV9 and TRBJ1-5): DSGVTQTPKHLITATGQRVTLRCSPRSGDLSVYWYQQSLDQGLQFLIQYYNGEERAKGNILERFSAQQFPDLHSELNLSSLELGDSALYFCASRVDRGNQPQHFGDGTRLSIL.

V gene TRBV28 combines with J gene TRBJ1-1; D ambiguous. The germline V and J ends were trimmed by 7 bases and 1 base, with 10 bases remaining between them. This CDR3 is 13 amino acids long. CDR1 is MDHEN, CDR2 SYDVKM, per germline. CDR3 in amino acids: CASTPHANTEAFF. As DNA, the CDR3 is TGTGCCAGCACTCCACACGCGAACACTGAAGCTTTCTTT.

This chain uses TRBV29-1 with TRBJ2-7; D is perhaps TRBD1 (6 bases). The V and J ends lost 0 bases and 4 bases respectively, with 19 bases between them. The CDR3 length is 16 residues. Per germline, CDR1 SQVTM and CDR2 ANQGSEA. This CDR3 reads CSVEDLTSATGYEQYF. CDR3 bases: TGCAGCGTTGAAGATCTTACGTCAGCCACAGGGTACGAGCAGTACTTC.

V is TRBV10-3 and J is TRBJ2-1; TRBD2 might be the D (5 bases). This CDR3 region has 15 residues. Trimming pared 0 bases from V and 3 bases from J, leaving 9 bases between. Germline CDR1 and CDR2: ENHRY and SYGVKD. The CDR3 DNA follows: TGTGCCATCAGTGAGTCTGAGGGTGGCTACAATGAGCAGTTCTTC. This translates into CAISESEGGYNEQFF.

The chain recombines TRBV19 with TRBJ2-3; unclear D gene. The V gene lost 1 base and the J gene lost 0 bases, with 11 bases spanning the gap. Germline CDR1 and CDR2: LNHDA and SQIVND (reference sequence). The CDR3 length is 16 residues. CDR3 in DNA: TGTGCCAGTAGTATAGGCGGCAAATCTAGCACAGATACGCAGTATTTT. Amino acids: CASSIGGKSSTDTQYF.

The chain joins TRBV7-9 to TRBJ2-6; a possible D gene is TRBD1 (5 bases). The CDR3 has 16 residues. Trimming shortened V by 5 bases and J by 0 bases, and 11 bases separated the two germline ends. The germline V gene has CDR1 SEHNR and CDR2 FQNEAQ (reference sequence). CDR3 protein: CASSQTASSGANVLTF. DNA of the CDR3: TGTGCCAGCAGCCAGACAGCTAGCTCTGGGGCCAACGTCCTGACTTTC.

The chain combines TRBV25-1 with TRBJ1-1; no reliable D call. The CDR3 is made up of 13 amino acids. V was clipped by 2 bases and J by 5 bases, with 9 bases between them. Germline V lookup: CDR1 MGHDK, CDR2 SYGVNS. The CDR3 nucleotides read TGTGCCAGCAGTGAAACCGCGGGGACTGAAGCTTTCTTT. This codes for CASSETAGTEAFF.